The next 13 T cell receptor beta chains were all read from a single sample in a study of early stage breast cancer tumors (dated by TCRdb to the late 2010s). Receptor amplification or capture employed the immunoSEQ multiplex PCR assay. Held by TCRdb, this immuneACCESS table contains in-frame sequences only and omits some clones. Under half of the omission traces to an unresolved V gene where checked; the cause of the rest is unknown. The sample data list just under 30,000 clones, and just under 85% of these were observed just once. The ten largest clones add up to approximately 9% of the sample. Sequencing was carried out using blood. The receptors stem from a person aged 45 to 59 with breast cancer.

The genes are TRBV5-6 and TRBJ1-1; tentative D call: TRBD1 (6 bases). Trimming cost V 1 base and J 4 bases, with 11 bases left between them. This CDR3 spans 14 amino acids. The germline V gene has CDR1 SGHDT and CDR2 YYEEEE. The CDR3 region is CASSLLQGTTEAFF. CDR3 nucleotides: TGTGCCAGCAGCTTGCTTCAGGGGACCACTGAAGCTTTCTTT.

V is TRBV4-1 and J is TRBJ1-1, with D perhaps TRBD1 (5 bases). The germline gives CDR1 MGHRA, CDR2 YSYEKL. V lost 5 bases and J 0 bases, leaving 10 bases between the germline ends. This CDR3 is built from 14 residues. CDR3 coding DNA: TGCGCCAGCAGCGTCGGGACGGTGAACACTGAAGCTTTCTTT. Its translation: CASSVGTVNTEAFF.

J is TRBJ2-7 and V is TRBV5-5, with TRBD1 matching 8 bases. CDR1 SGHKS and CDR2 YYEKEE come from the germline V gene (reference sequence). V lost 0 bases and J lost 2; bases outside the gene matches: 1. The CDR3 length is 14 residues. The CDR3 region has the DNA TGTGCCAGCAGCTTGGAGACAGGGGCCTACGAGCAGTACTTC. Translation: CASSLETGAYEQYF.

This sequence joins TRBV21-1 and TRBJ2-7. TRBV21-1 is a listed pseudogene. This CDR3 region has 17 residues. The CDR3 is CASSKVPGRPLTYEQYF. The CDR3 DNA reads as TGTGCCAGCAGCAAAGTCCCGGGGCGCCCCTTGACCTACGAGCAGTACTTC.

The CDR3 here is CAWSVTVEAFF. The CDR3 DNA reads as TGTGCCTGGAGTGTAACAGTAGAAGCTTTCTTT. The chain couples TRBV30 to TRBJ1-1; no clear D gene. Per germline, CDR1 GTSNPN and CDR2 SVGIG (reference sequence). V was shortened by 0 bases and J by 8 bases, with 7 bases between the two germline ends. CDR3 length: 11 amino acids.

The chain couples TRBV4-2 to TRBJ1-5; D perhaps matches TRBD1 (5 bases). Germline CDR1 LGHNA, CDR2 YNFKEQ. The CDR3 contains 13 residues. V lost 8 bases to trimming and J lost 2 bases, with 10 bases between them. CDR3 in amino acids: CASQGGGNQPQHF. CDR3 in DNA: TGTGCCAGCCAGGGTGGTGGCAATCAGCCCCAGCATTTT.

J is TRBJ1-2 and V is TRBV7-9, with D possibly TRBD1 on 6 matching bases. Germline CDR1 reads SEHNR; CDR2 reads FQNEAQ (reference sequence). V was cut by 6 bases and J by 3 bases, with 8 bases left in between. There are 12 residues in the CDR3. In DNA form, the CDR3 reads TGTGCCAGCAGAGGACAGTACTATGGCTACACCTTC. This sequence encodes CASRGQYYGYTF.

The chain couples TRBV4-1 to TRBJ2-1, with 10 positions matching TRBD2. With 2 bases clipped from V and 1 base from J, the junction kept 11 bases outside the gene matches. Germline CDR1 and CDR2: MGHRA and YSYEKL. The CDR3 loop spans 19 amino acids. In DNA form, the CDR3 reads TGCGCCAGCAGCCAATTTATTGGGGCTAGCGGGAGTTCCTACAATGAGCAGTTCTTC. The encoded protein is CASSQFIGASGSSYNEQFF.

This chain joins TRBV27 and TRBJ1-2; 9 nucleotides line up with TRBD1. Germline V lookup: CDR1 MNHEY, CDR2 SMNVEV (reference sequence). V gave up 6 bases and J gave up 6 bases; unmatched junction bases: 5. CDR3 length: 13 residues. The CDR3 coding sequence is TGTGCCAGCAGGGGACAGGGAGCTCATGGCTACACCTTC. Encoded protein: CASRGQGAHGYTF.

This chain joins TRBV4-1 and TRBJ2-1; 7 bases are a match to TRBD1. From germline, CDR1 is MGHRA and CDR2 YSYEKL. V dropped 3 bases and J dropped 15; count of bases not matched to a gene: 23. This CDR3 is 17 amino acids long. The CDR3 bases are TGCGCCAGCAGCCACACCACCAAATCCCGGGACAGCCGTTGGGTGTTCTTC. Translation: CASSHTTKSRDSRWVFF.

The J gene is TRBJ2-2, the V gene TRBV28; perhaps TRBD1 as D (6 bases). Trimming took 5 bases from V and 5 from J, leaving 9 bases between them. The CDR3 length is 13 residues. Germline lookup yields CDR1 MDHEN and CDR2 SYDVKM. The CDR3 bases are TGTGCCAGCAGTCCTACAGGGACCGGGGAGCTGTTTTTT. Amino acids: CASSPTGTGELFF.

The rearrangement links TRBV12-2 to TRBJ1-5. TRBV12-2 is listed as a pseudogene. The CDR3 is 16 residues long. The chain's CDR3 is CASRLAGEVGNQPQHF. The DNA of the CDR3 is TGTGCAAGTCGTCTGGCAGGGGAGGTCGGCAATCAGCCCCAGCATTTT.

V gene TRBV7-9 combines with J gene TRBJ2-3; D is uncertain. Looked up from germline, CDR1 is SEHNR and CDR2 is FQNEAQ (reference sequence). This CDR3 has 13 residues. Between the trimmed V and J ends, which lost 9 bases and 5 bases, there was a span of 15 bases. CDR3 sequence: CASTLDWVDTQYF. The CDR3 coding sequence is TGTGCCAGTACCCTGGATTGGGTAGATACGCAGTATTTT.